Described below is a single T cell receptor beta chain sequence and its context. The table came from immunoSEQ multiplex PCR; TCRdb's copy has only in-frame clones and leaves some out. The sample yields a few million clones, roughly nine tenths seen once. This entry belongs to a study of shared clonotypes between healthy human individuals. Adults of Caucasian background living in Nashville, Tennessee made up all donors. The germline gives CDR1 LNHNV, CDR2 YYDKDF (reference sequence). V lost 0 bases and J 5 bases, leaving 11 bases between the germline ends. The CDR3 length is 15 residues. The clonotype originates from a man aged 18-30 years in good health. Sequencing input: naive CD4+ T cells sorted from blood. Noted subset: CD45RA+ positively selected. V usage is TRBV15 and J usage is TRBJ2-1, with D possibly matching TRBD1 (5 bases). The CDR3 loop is CATSRDSQGHNEQFF. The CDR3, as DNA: TGTGCCACCAGCAGAGATTCCCAGGGCCACAATGAGCAGTTCTTC.